Sequencing of this T cell receptor (beta chain) was carried out in a study of beta chain features in type 1 diabetes. In the case of this clone: The antigen is not known.

The CDR3 spans 15 residues. V shed 4 bases and J 4 bases; nucleotides not matched to a gene: 10. Purities over 98% were achieved in all sorted populations. Study-level findings and limits: The study found fewer insertions and more deletions at VDJ junctions in type 1 diabetes patients. People with Type 1 diabetes carried modestly yet significantly shorter TCRB CDR3s in all four CD4+ subsets. Among patients, naive, central memory and Treg TCRB repertoires appeared more similar than among healthy donors.

Every bit of the isolated RNA underwent reverse transcription, so sequencing read expressed TCRB transcripts. The table came from immunoSEQ multiplex PCR; TCRdb's copy has only in-frame clones and leaves some out. Among about 68,000 clones listed, approximately 50% were seen once. Sequenced: central memory CD4+ T cells from blood. This sequence was found in a man aged 30 to 39 with type 1 diabetes. The chain couples TRBV23-1 to TRBJ2-7, with TRBD1 matching 7 bases. TRBV23-1 is recorded as an ORF, its role being uncertain. CDR3 amino acids: CASSPRQGDFYEQYF. DNA of the CDR3: TGCGCCAGCAGTCCGCGGCAGGGGGATTTTTACGAGCAGTACTTC.